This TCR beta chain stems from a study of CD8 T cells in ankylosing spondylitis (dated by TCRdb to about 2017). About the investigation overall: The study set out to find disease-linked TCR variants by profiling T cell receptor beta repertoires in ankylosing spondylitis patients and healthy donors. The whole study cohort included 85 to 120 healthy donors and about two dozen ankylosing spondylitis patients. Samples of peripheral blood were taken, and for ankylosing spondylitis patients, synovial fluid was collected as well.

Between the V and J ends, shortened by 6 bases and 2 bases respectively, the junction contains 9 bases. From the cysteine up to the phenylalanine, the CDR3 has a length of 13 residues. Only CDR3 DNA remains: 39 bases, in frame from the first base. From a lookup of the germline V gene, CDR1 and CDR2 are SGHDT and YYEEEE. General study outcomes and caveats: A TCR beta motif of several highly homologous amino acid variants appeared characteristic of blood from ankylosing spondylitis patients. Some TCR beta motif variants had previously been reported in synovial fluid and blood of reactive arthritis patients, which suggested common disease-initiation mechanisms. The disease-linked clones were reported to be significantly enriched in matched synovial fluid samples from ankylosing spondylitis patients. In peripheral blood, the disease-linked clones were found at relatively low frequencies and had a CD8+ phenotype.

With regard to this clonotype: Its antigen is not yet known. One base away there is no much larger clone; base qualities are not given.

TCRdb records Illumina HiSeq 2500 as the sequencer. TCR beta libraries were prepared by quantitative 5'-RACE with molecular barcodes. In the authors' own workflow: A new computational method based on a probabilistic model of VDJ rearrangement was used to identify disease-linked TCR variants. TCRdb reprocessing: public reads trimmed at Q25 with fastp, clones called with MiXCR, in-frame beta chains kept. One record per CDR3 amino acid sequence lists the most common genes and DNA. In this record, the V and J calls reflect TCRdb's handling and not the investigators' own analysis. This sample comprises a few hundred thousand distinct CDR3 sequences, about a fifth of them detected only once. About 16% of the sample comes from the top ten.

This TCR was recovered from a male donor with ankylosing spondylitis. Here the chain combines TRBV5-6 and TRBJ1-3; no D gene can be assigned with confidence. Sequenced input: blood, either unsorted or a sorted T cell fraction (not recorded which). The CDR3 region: CASNSGPGNTIYF. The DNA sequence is TGTGCCAGCAACTCCGGCCCTGGAAACACCATATATTTT.